This T cell receptor (beta chain) was captured by sequencing in a study of T cells in Graves' hyperthyroidism and ophthalmopathy. There are many counts of this clonotype. RNA transcripts provided the source from which TCR beta CDR3 regions were amplified. HTBI primers were used for first-round RT-PCR of the TCR CDR3. MiXCR, applied by TCRdb to the multiplex PCR reads, yields one record per CDR3 protein. The sample includes hundreds of thousands of distinct CDR3 sequences, about 15% of them seen just once. The CDR3 is 14 residues long. Germline lookup yields CDR1 SGDLS and CDR2 YYNGEE. Trimming shortened V by 2 bases and J by 1 base, and 6 bases separated the two germline ends. Hyperthyroidism of Graves' type that showed no ophthalmopathy progression within 18 months was stable.

The sequence came from a woman aged 18-35 years with Graves' hyperthyroidism. Sequencing input: blood. The chain joins TRBV9 to TRBJ2-2, with D unclear. CDR3 amino acids: CASSVDWNTGELFF. DNA of the CDR3: TGTGCCAGCAGCGTCGACTGGAACACCGGGGAGCTGTTTTTT. The full variable domain, with the rest looked up from reference TRBV9 and TRBJ2-2, is DSGVTQTPKHLITATGQRVTLRCSPRSGDLSVYWYQQSLDQGLQFLIQYYNGEERAKGNILERFSAQQFPDLHSELNLSSLELGDSALYFCASSVDWNTGELFFGEGSRLTVL.